Below, 12 T cell receptor beta chains from the same sample are listed, as sequenced in a study of T cells in Graves' hyperthyroidism and ophthalmopathy. Researchers took RNA transcripts and amplified the TCR beta CDR3 regions from them. HTBI primers were the set used in a first-round RT-PCR of the TCR CDR3. MiXCR, applied by TCRdb to the multiplex PCR reads, yields one record per CDR3 protein. The data hold under 550,000 distinct CDR3 sequences, with about 13% observed a single time. The specimen was blood. Receptors were obtained from a woman aged 18 to 35 with Graves' hyperthyroidism.

The gene calls are TRBV5-1 and TRBJ2-1, with a tentative D call TRBD2 (6 bases). This CDR3 comprises 16 residues. Trimming removed 3 bases from V and 2 bases from J, with 15 bases in between. The germline gives CDR1 SGHRS, CDR2 YFSETQ. The chain's CDR3 is CASSSPGGITYNEQFF. The CDR3 DNA is TGCGCCAGCAGCTCCCCGGGCGGGATCACCTACAATGAGCAGTTCTTC.

This chain connects TRBV24-1 to TRBJ1-3; D gene uncertain. CDR3 size: 15 residues. Deletions cut 2 bases from V and 0 bases from J, with 7 bases between. Per germline, CDR1 KGHDR and CDR2 SFDVKD. The CDR3 DNA reads TGTGCCACCAGTGATTCGCTGAGCTCTGGAAACACCATATATTTT. As protein: CATSDSLSSGNTIYF.

This clonotype was recorded a few times. The junction departs from germline at one end; a sequencing error may be responsible. The chain recombines TRBV20-1 with TRBJ1-5; TRBD1 matches at 9 bases. This CDR3 comprises 16 residues. Germline V gene sequence: CDR1 DFQATT, CDR2 SNEGSKA (reference sequence). The CDR3 here is CSARDEDGTGYQPRHF. The CDR3 bases are TGCAGTGCTAGAGATGAGGACGGGACAGGGTATCAGCCCCGGCATTTT.

This clonotype appeared a few times. The J gene is TRBJ1-1, the V gene TRBV6-1; D ambiguous. V lost 5 bases and J 0 bases, leaving 13 bases between the germline ends. CDR3 length equals 15 residues. Germline V gene data show CDR1 as MNHNS and CDR2 as SASEGT. The DNA of the CDR3 is TGTGCCAGCAGTCGACTCCACACCCTGAACACTGAAGCTTTCTTT. It is translated as CASSRLHTLNTEAFF.

This clonotype has at least ten counts. In DNA, the CDR3 is TGTGCCATCAGTGGGGGGCAGGGCCACTATGGCTACACCTTC. Amino acid sequence: CAISGGQGHYGYTF. The chain recombines TRBV10-3 with TRBJ1-2; a weak D match, TRBD1 (6 bases). CDR1 is ENHRY and CDR2 is SYGVKD in the germline V gene. There are 14 residues in the CDR3. V shed 4 bases and J shed 3 bases, with 12 bases lying between them.

This clonotype was seen a handful of times. The chain uses TRBV12-3 or TRBV12-4 and TRBJ1-5, with unresolved D. The CDR3 runs 13 residues. Trimming removed 7 bases from V and 9 bases from J, with 16 bases in between. The CDR3 DNA reads as TGTGCCAGCACTTCCCCCCTCTCCGGGCCCCAGCATTTT. It encodes CASTSPLSGPQHF.

This clonotype was detected many times. The V call is TRBV12-3 or TRBV12-4, the J call TRBJ1-1; the D is unclear. The CDR3 covers 13 residues. V lost 3 bases and J lost 6, with 11 bases in between. The CDR3 bases are TGTGCCAGCAGTTTGGGGTTTAGGTCTGAAGCTTTCTTT. Translation: CASSLGFRSEAFF.

This clonotype was picked up many times. The CDR3 sequence is CAWNDITRQFF. The DNA of the CDR3 is TGTGCCTGGAATGACATAACAAGGCAGTTCTTC. The chain is built from TRBV30 and TRBJ2-1, with D unclear. Trimming stripped 4 bases from V and 12 bases from J, with 13 bases between. The CDR3 covers 11 residues. Germline V gene lookup returns CDR1 GTSNPN and CDR2 SVGIG (reference sequence).

At least ten counts were recorded for this clonotype. The CDR3 nucleotides read TGTGCCAGCATAACCGGGGACAGAGAAGAGACCCAGTACTTC. Its protein is CASITGDREETQYF. This chain joins TRBV7-9 and TRBJ2-5, with 7 bases aligning to TRBD1. The CDR3 runs 14 residues. V was clipped by 7 bases and J by 3 bases; unmatched bases: 8. Germline lookup yields CDR1 SEHNR and CDR2 FQNEAQ (reference sequence).

This clonotype was counted a few times. The V and J genes are TRBV20-1 and TRBJ2-7, with D perhaps TRBD2 (5 bases). Germline V gene data show CDR1 as DFQATT and CDR2 as SNEGSKA (reference sequence). The CDR3 totals 16 residues. Trimming shortened V by 0 bases and J by 2 bases, and 17 bases separated the two germline ends. This chain's CDR3 is CSARDLKTEGPYEQYF. The CDR3 nucleotides are TGCAGTGCTAGAGATCTCAAGACTGAGGGCCCCTACGAGCAGTACTTC.

This clonotype was counted between two and nine times. A much larger clone sits a single nucleotide away, making a read error possible. The chain couples TRBV28 to TRBJ1-1, with TRBD1 matching 8 bases. Germline V gene data show CDR1 as MDHEN and CDR2 as SYDVKM. The V and J ends lost 7 bases and 7 bases, in that order; junction bases with no gene match: 5. The CDR3 contains 12 residues. DNA of the CDR3: TGTGCCAGCACGTCAGGGGGCATTGAAGCTTTCTTT. This encodes CASTSGGIEAFF.

This clonotype was counted a few times. V is TRBV27 and J is TRBJ2-7; D is uncertain. CDR3 length: 14 amino acids. With 6 bases removed from V and 2 bases from J, the gap between germline ends came to 14 bases. In germline, CDR1 is MNHEY, CDR2 SMNVEV (reference sequence). The DNA of the CDR3 is TGTGCCAGCAGGGACGCACGAAATCCCTACGAGCAGTACTTC. Protein product: CASRDARNPYEQYF.